This TCR beta chain was identified during a study of blood T cell repertoires in COVID-19. Study context: PBMCs, B-cell-depleted T cells, or T cells provided the cDNA or gDNA that made up the material.

In germline, CDR1 is SEHNR, CDR2 FQNEAQ (reference sequence). V trimming: 1 base; J trimming: 4 bases; junction bases outside the gene matches: 0. This CDR3 has 14 residues. Per the original data handling: Using reference gene primer amplification, nucleated cell counts were estimated. Assay used: immunoSEQ multiplex PCR; TCRdb lists only in-frame clones, some missing. V and J calls and clone size are as listed in that table; D and trimming were resolved from the DNA. The data contain roughly 53,000 clones, approximately 90% of them seen just once; the ten biggest clones take up approximately 29%. This TCR was recovered from a human donor in a cohort sampled during active COVID-19. The J gene is TRBJ2-5, the V gene TRBV7-9, with 10 nucleotides matching TRBD1. Sequences were obtained from peripheral blood. The DNA of the CDR3 is TGTGCCAGCAGCTTAGGGACAGGGGGAGAGACCCAGTACTTC. It specifies CASSLGTGGETQYF.